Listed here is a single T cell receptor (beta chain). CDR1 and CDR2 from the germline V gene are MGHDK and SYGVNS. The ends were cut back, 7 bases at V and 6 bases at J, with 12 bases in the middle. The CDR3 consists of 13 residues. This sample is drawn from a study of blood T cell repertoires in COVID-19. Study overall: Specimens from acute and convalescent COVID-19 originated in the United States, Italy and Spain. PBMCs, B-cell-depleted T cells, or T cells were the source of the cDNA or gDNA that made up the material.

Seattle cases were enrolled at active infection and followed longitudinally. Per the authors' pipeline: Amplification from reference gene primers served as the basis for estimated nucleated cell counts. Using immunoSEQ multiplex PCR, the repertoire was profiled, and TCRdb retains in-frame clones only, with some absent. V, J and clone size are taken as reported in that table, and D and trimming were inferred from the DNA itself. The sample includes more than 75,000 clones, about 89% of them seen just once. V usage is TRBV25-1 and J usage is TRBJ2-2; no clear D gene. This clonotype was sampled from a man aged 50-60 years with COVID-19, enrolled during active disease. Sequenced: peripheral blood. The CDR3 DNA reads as TGTGCCAGCACCTTGACTGTCGCCGGGGAGCTGTTTTTT. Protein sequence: CASTLTVAGELFF.